Listed below are T cell receptor beta chains from one sample, sequenced in a study of blood T cell repertoires in COVID-19. Clones were read by immunoSEQ multiplex PCR, and TCRdb kept only the in-frame ones, dropping some. The sample carries some 73,000 clones, about 79% recorded once. Sequencing was done on a sample of peripheral blood. These receptors were obtained from a woman aged 55-69 years with acute or convalescent COVID-19. Both conserved end residues are part of each CDR3. D genes are given only for firm matches. Some rows have no size entry. The others give once, few or many, or a class for an expanded clone.

TRBJ2-7,TRBD1,.,TRBV5-8,CASNRKTTGQGVSYEQYF,TGTGCCAGCAACCGAAAAACGACGGGACAGGGGGTCTCCTACGAGCAGTACTTC
TRBJ1-6,TRBD1,once,TRBV27,CASSLWAPMTGSSYNSPLHF,TGTGCCAGCAGTTTATGGGCCCCAATGACAGGGAGCTCCTATAATTCACCCCTCCACTTT
TRBJ1-5,.,.,TRBV19,CASSPPTGNQPQHF,TGTGCCAGTAGTCCCCCTACAGGGAATCAGCCCCAGCATTTT
TRBJ2-7,TRBD1,.,TRBV5-1,CASSVQGVNEQYF,TGCGCCAGCAGCGTACAGGGGGTCAACGAGCAGTACTTC
TRBJ1-3,.,.,TRBV7-6,CASSFFPREAGRYSGNTIYF,TGTGCCAGCAGCTTCTTCCCCCGGGAGGCAGGCCGTTACTCTGGAAACACCATATATTTT
TRBJ1-6,.,.,TRBV6-5,CASRDQGQINSPLHF,TGTGCCAGCAGAGATCAAGGACAGATTAATTCACCCCTCCACTTT
TRBJ1-6,.,.,TRBV19,CASGASAGFTSPLHF,TGTGCCAGCGGAGCAAGTGCGGGGTTCACTTCACCCCTCCACTTT
TRBJ1-2,.,.,TRBV7-8,CASSLGSRVYGYTF,TGTGCCAGCAGCTTAGGGTCGAGAGTCTATGGCTACACCTTC
TRBJ1-5,.,once,TRBV28,CASSLSWSSGSNQPQHF,TGTGCCAGCAGTTTGAGTTGGAGTTCTGGGAGCAATCAGCCCCAGCATTTT
TRBJ2-1,.,.,TRBV24-1,CATSTGNNEQFF,TGTGCCACCAGTACGGGGAACAATGAGCAGTTCTTC
TRBJ2-2,.,.,TRBV12-3/TRBV12-4,CASSAPGPPELFF,TGTGCCAGCAGCGCTCCAGGGCCCCCGGAGCTGTTTTTT
TRBJ2-1,.,.,TRBV15,CATSRPRNEQFF,TGTGCCACCAGCAGGCCCCGGAATGAGCAGTTCTTC
TRBJ1-1,.,.,TRBV6-6,CASSYSPGQKNTEAFF,TGTGCCAGCAGTTACTCACCGGGACAAAAGAACACTGAAGCTTTCTTT
TRBJ1-2,TRBD1,.,TRBV7-9,CASSFRDSYYGYTF,TGTGCCAGCAGCTTCCGGGACAGTTACTATGGCTACACCTTC
TRBJ2-7,.,.,TRBV12-3/TRBV12-4,CASSLSRGSEQYF,TGTGCCAGCAGTTTAAGTCGGGGGTCCGAGCAGTACTTC
TRBJ2-7,.,.,TRBV5-1,CASSSGLDAYEQYF,TGCGCCAGCAGCTCGGGTTTGGATGCCTACGAGCAGTACTTC
TRBJ2-7,TRBD2,few,TRBV10-3,CAISESAGGIHEQYF,TGTGCCATCAGTGAATCAGCGGGAGGGATACACGAGCAGTACTTC
TRBJ1-1,.,.,TRBV19,CASSIARNTEAFF,TGTGCCAGTAGTATCGCCAGGAACACTGAAGCTTTCTTT
TRBJ1-1,.,.,TRBV18,CASSPTIPGLTNTEAFF,TGTGCCAGCTCACCAACTATTCCGGGACTGACGAACACTGAAGCTTTCTTT
TRBJ2-1,TRBD1,.,TRBV3-1/TRBV3-2,CASSHSGGPLYNEQFF,TGTGCCAGCAGCCATTCAGGGGGCCCACTCTACAATGAGCAGTTCTTC
TRBJ1-6,.,.,TRBV2,CASSVEMDSPLHF,TGTGCCAGCAGTGTGGAGATGGATTCACCCCTCCACTTT
TRBJ2-7,.,.,TRBV30,CAWTGPQGEQYF,TGTGCCTGGACCGGCCCCCAGGGCGAGCAGTACTTC
TRBJ1-2,TRBD1,.,TRBV5-8,CASSLGTAPPSYTF,TGTGCCAGCAGCTTAGGGACAGCGCCGCCGAGCTACACCTTC
TRBJ2-2,.,.,TRBV24-1,CATSDLQPQGAGELFF,TGTGCCACCAGTGATTTGCAGCCCCAGGGCGCCGGGGAGCTGTTTTTT
TRBJ2-2,.,.,TRBV11-3,CASSLGFAGTGELFF,TGTGCCAGCAGCTTAGGATTTGCGGGGACCGGGGAGCTGTTTTTT
TRBJ2-1,TRBD2,.,TRBV24-1,CATSDRTSGRAMDEQFF,TGTGCCACCAGTGATAGGACTAGCGGGAGGGCCATGGATGAGCAGTTCTTC
TRBJ2-5,.,.,TRBV9,CASSVAGYGGNGTQYF,TGTGCCAGCAGCGTCGCGGGATACGGAGGTAATGGGACCCAGTACTTC
TRBJ1-3,TRBD1,.,TRBV18,CASSPNGQGDSGNTIYF,TGTGCCAGCTCACCGAACGGACAGGGTGATTCGGGAAACACCATATATTTT
TRBJ2-3,TRBD1,.,TRBV10-3,CATAGGEADTQYF,TGTGCCACTGCAGGGGGCGAGGCAGATACGCAGTATTTT
TRBJ1-5,TRBD1,.,TRBV9,CASSAPQGPRARKHF,TGTGCCAGCAGCGCGCCACAGGGGCCGAGGGCTCGAAAGCATTTT
TRBJ1-4,TRBD1,.,TRBV6-5,CASRLTTGGGEKLFF,TGTGCCAGCAGATTGACTACAGGGGGCGGTGAAAAACTGTTTTTT
TRBJ2-1,TRBD2,.,TRBV5-5,CASGTTGTSGGNEQFF,TGTGCCAGCGGAACTACCGGGACTAGCGGGGGCAATGAGCAGTTCTTC
TRBJ1-1,.,few,TRBV18,CASSPVQQGNTEAFF,TGTGCCAGCTCACCAGTACAACAGGGGAACACTGAAGCTTTCTTT
TRBJ1-4,TRBD1,once,TRBV27,CASSLSGTGRNEKLFF,TGTGCCAGCAGTTTATCGGGGACAGGGAGGAATGAAAAACTGTTTTTT
TRBJ2-1,TRBD2,.,TRBV7-9,CASSLAPVGGRLSNEQFF,TGTGCCAGCAGCTTAGCGCCTGTCGGGGGGAGACTGTCCAATGAGCAGTTCTTC
TRBJ2-3,.,.,TRBV7-3,CASSLGGAGTDTQYF,TGTGCCAGCAGCTTAGGGGGGGCTGGCACAGATACGCAGTATTTT
TRBJ2-3,.,.,TRBV27,CASSGQATDTQYF,TGTGCCAGCAGTGGGCAGGCCACAGATACGCAGTATTTT
TRBJ1-1,.,.,TRBV29-1,CSVESGFGVTEAFF,TGCAGCGTTGAATCGGGTTTCGGGGTCACTGAAGCTTTCTTT
TRBJ1-2,.,.,TRBV3-1/TRBV3-2,CASSQQQGYYGYTF,TGTGCCAGCAGCCAGCAACAGGGATACTATGGCTACACCTTC
TRBJ1-1,.,.,TRBV3-1/TRBV3-2,CASSLLGRNTEAFF,TGTGCCAGCAGCCTCTTAGGGAGAAACACTGAAGCTTTCTTT
TRBJ1-5,TRBD1,.,TRBV28,CASRGTGLIAQPQHF,TGTGCCAGCAGGGGGACAGGGTTGATAGCGCAGCCCCAGCATTTT
TRBJ2-1,TRBD1,.,TRBV19,CASSTTGYNEQFF,TGTGCCAGTAGTACGACAGGGTACAATGAGCAGTTCTTC
TRBJ1-1,TRBD1,medium-sized,TRBV4-1,CASRNRGVTEAFF,TGCGCCAGCCGGAACAGGGGGGTCACTGAAGCTTTCTTT
TRBJ1-2,TRBD1,.,TRBV19,CASSIARTTRTGNGYTF,TGTGCCAGTAGTATAGCCCGCACTACCAGGACAGGGAATGGCTACACCTTC
TRBJ2-2,.,.,TRBV5-6,CASSLSRRAVNTGELFF,TGTGCCAGCAGCTTATCGAGGCGAGCGGTAAACACCGGGGAGCTGTTTTTT
TRBJ2-1,.,.,TRBV28,CASRRQDNEQFF,TGTGCCAGCAGGCGACAGGACAATGAGCAGTTCTTC
TRBJ1-5,TRBD1,.,TRBV6-5,CASRPTGPSNQPQHF,TGTGCCAGCAGACCGACAGGGCCTAGCAATCAGCCCCAGCATTTT
TRBJ1-6,TRBD1,.,TRBV5-1,CASSVSGTGEYGLHF,TGCGCCAGCAGCGTATCCGGGACAGGGGAGTATGGCCTCCACTTT
TRBJ1-6,.,.,TRBV2,CASTPDAGSTSPLHF,TGTGCCAGCACCCCCGACGCAGGGTCTACTTCACCCCTCCACTTT
TRBJ2-1,TRBD2,.,TRBV7-9,CASSARTSGAYNEQFF,TGTGCCAGCAGCGCGCGGACTAGCGGTGCCTACAATGAGCAGTTCTTC